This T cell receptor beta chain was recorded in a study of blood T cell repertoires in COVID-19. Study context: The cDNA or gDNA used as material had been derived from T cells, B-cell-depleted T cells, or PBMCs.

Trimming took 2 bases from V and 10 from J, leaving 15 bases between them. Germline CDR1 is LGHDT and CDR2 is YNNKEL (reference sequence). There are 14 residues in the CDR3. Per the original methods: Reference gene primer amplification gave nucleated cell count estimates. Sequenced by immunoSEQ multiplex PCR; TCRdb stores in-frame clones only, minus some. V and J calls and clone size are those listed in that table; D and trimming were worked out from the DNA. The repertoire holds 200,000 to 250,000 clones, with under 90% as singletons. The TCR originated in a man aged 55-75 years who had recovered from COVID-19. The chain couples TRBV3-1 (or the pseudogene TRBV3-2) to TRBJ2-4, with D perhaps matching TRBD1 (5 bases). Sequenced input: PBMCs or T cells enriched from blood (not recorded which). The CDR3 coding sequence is TGTGCCAGCAGCCAACCAGGGCCCGTAATGATTCAGTACTTC. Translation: CASSQPGPVMIQYF.